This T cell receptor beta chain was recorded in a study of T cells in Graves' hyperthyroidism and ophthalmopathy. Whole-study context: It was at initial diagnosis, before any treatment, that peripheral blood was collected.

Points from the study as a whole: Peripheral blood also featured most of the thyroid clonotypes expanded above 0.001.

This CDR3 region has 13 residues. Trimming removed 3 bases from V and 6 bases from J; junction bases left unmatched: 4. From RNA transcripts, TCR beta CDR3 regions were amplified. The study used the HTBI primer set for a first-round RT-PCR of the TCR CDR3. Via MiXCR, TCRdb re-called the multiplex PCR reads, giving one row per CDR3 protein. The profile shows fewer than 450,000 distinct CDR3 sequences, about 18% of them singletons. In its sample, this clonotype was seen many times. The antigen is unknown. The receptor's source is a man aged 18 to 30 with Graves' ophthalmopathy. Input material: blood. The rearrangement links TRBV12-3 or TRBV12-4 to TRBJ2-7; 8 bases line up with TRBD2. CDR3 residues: CASSFAAGGEQYF. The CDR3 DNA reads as TGTGCCAGCAGTTTCGCCGCGGGGGGCGAGCAGTACTTC.